One sample yielded the 21 T cell receptor beta chains listed below, sequenced in a study of T cell responses to AZD1222 COVID-19 vaccine. TCRdb's table, derived via immunoSEQ multiplex PCR, lists solely in-frame clones and lacks some. Of 120,000 or so clones listed, about 86% were seen once; the top ten hold about 16%. Sequenced here: peripheral blood, sampled 28 days after the second AZD1222 dose. The receptors originated from an adult who received the AZD1222 COVID-19 vaccine.

The rearrangement links TRBV18 to TRBJ1-3; D call uncertain. Trimming stripped 4 bases from V and 1 base from J, with 14 bases between. This CDR3 has 16 residues. Germline V gives CDR1 KGHSH, CDR2 LQKENI. The CDR3: CASSLVGEFSGNTIYF. In DNA form, the CDR3 reads TGTGCCAGCTCACTAGTCGGGGAGTTTTCTGGAAACACCATATATTTT.

In DNA, the CDR3 is TGTGCCAGCTCCCTTGGCCTAGCGGCATACAATGAGCAGTTCTTC. It translates to CASSLGLAAYNEQFF. This sequence joins TRBV18 and TRBJ2-1; 7 bases match TRBD2. The CDR3 loop spans 15 amino acids. Germline assignment: CDR1 KGHSH and CDR2 LQKENI. The ends lost 6 bases at V and 4 bases at J; junction bases unmatched: 9.

V usage is TRBV6-5 and J usage is TRBJ2-7; D is ambiguous. V gave up 7 bases and J gave up 3 bases, with 19 bases separating them. The CDR3 extends over 15 amino acids. The germline CDR1 and CDR2 sequences are MNHEY and SVGAGI. The CDR3 DNA reads TGTGCCAGCACCACGAACCGTGAGACCCACTACGAGCAGTACTTC. Protein: CASTTNRETHYEQYF.

This rearrangement joins TRBV7-9 to TRBJ1-4; D unresolved. Trimming removed 3 bases from V and 0 bases from J, with 8 bases in between. The germline V gene encodes CDR1 SEHNR and CDR2 FQNEAQ (reference sequence). This CDR3 has 15 amino acids. CDR3 protein: CASSFSRATNEKLFF. For the CDR3, the DNA is TGTGCCAGCAGCTTCAGCCGAGCAACTAATGAAAAACTGTTTTTT.

This rearrangement joins TRBV30 to TRBJ2-1; D might be TRBD2 (5 bases). V was trimmed by 4 bases and J by 15 bases, leaving 13 bases between them. Germline-derived CDR1 and CDR2 are GTSNPN and SVGIG (reference sequence). This CDR3 spans 10 amino acids. The CDR3 is CAWNRASLFF. The CDR3, as DNA: TGTGCCTGGAACCGTGCTAGCCTGTTCTTC.

In nucleotides, the CDR3 is TGCGCCAGCAGCTTGGAGGACAGGGGCGCCGAGGCCCAGTACTTC. Protein: CASSLEDRGAEAQYF. The chain uses TRBV5-1 and TRBJ2-5, with TRBD1 identical over 9 bases. The J segment lost 9 bases and the V segment lost 0 bases, leaving 9 bases of the junction unmatched. The CDR3 contains 15 residues. CDR1 and CDR2 (germline): SGHRS, YFSETQ.

The chain recombines TRBV6-5 with TRBJ1-4; 7 nucleotides match TRBD1. The junction had 9 bases not matched to a gene; V was cut back by 6 bases and J by 8 bases. Looked up from germline, CDR1 is MNHEY and CDR2 is SVGAGI. This CDR3 has 14 amino acids. The CDR3: CASRGGNRGEKLFF. As DNA, the CDR3 is TGTGCCAGCAGGGGGGGGAACAGGGGCGAAAAACTGTTTTTT.

V is TRBV19 and J is TRBJ1-2; tentative D call: TRBD1 (6 bases). Trimming took off 6 bases at V and 4 bases at J, with 15 bases between the two ends. This CDR3 spans 14 amino acids. Germline V lookup: CDR1 LNHDA, CDR2 SQIVND (reference sequence). The CDR3 bases are TGTGCCAGTAGCCCCAGGGGACATGCCTATGGCTACACCTTC. Amino acids: CASSPRGHAYGYTF.

This clone was found once. The chain employs TRBV6-5 and TRBJ2-1, with 11 positions matching TRBD2. This CDR3 is built from 14 residues. Germline V CDR1 and CDR2: MNHEY, SVGAGI. The J segment lost 3 bases and the V segment lost 8 bases, leaving 3 bases of the junction unmatched. The DNA of the CDR3 is TGTGCCAGCGCGACTAGCGGGAACTACAATGAGCAGTTCTTC. Amino acid sequence: CASATSGNYNEQFF.

Worth noting for this clone: This sample also contains other DNA sequences that code for the same CDR3. The gene calls are TRBV6-5 and TRBJ1-1, with 7 bases lining up with TRBD1. CDR3 size: 14 residues. The germline V gene has CDR1 MNHEY and CDR2 SVGAGI. Trimming cost V 0 bases and J 3 bases; bases outside gene matches: 1. Written as DNA, the CDR3 is TGTGCCAGCAGTTACTCAACAGGGGACACTGAAGCTTTCTTT. Translation: CASSYSTGDTEAFF.

The chain couples TRBV5-1 to TRBJ2-2; D call uncertain. In germline, CDR1 is SGHRS, CDR2 YFSETQ. The V end lost 0 bases, the J end lost 5 bases, and 8 bases lay between the germline ends. The CDR3 extends over 14 amino acids. CDR3 bases: TGCGCCAGCAGCTTGGACGCGGTTACCGGGGAGCTGTTTTTT. Protein sequence: CASSLDAVTGELFF.

The chain has TRBV12-3 or TRBV12-4 and TRBJ1-2; no clear D gene. The CDR3 length is 13 residues. Trimming left V 1 base short and J 4 bases short, with 7 bases between. Here the CDR3 reads CASSLGPIYGYTF. The CDR3 DNA follows: TGTGCCAGCAGTTTAGGACCGATCTATGGCTACACCTTC.

This clone showed up just a few times. This chain joins TRBV7-9 and TRBJ1-1, with 11 bases that match TRBD1. V gave up 1 base and J gave up 0 bases; unmatched junction bases: 7. This CDR3 is 18 amino acids long. The germline V gene encodes CDR1 SEHNR and CDR2 FQNEAQ (reference sequence). CDR3: CASSLGGQGGSMNTEAFF. The CDR3 coding sequence is TGTGCCAGCAGCTTAGGGGGACAGGGGGGATCTATGAACACTGAAGCTTTCTTT. Combining the CDR3 with reference TRBV7-9 and TRBJ1-1 gives the whole variable domain DTGVSQNPRHKITKRGQNVTFRCDPISEHNRLYWYRQTLGQGPEFLTYFQNEAQLEKSRLLSDRFSAERPKGSFSTLEIQRTEQGDSAMYLCASSLGGQGGSMNTEAFFGQGTRLTVV.

In its sample, this clone was seen once. The J gene is TRBJ1-1, the V gene TRBV19; D unclear. V gave up 6 bases and J gave up 4 bases, with 12 bases separating them. The CDR3 covers 13 residues. Germline V gene sequence: CDR1 LNHDA, CDR2 SQIVND (reference sequence). CDR3 sequence (DNA): TGTGCCAGTAGCCCACATGGCGGCACTGAAGCTTTCTTT. It specifies CASSPHGGTEAFF.

The V gene is TRBV5-4, the J gene TRBJ1-3, with TRBD1 matching 7 bases. CDR1 and CDR2 (germline): SGHNT, YYREEE (reference sequence). This CDR3 is built from 16 residues. Losses at the gene ends were 4 bases for V and 0 bases for J; bases not matched to a gene: 7. The CDR3 region is CASSGKGQSSGNTIYF. DNA of the CDR3: TGTGCCAGCAGCGGAAAGGGACAGTCCTCTGGAAACACCATATATTTT.

The CDR3 region has the DNA TGTGCCAGCAGTCTTGGGGGGGCGAACACCGGGGAGCTGTTTTTT. It is translated as CASSLGGANTGELFF. The V gene is TRBV6-5, the J gene TRBJ2-2; 7 nucleotides line up with TRBD2. Germline-derived CDR1 and CDR2 are MNHEY and SVGAGI. The CDR3 totals 15 residues. V dropped 5 bases and J dropped 0; count of bases not matched to a gene: 3.

This sequence joins TRBV7-6 and TRBJ1-6; 9 nucleotides line up with TRBD1. V gave up 4 bases and J gave up 0 bases; unmatched junction bases: 16. Germline-derived CDR1 and CDR2 are SGHVS and FNYEAQ. The CDR3 loop spans 21 amino acids. CDR3 region: CASSSKSGQGMSSSYNSPLHF. CDR3 sequence (DNA): TGTGCCAGCAGCTCCAAATCGGGACAGGGAATGTCGAGCTCCTATAATTCACCCCTCCACTTT.

The rearrangement uses TRBV11-2 and TRBJ1-3, with D possibly TRBD1 on 5 matching bases. The CDR3 totals 14 residues. V lost 3 bases to trimming and J lost 4 bases, with 10 bases between them. Germline lookup yields CDR1 SGHAT and CDR2 FQNNGV. The CDR3 region is CASSLDNSGNTIYF. The DNA for the CDR3 is TGTGCCAGCAGCTTGGACAATTCCGGAAACACCATATATTTT.

This rearrangement joins TRBV18 to TRBJ1-2, with unresolved D. The germline V gene encodes CDR1 KGHSH and CDR2 LQKENI. V was cut by 8 bases and J by 3 bases, with 10 bases left in between. The CDR3 sequence is 12 residues long. CDR3 bases: TGTGCCAGCGAAAGGGAAGACTATGGCTACACCTTC. Protein sequence: CASEREDYGYTF. Full variable domain (outside the CDR3, taken from reference TRBV18 and TRBJ1-2): NAGVMQNPRHLVRRRGQEARLRCSPMKGHSHVYWYRQLPEEGLKFMVYLQKENIIDESGMPKERFSAEFPKEGPSILRIQQVVRGDSAAYFCASEREDYGYTFGSGTRLTVV.

The genes are TRBV9 and TRBJ1-2; D is unresolved. The CDR3 has 13 amino acids. Trimming cost V 3 bases and J 3 bases, with 9 bases left between them. Germline assignment: CDR1 SGDLS and CDR2 YYNGEE. The CDR3 protein is CASSESLDYGYTF. The DNA for the CDR3 is TGTGCCAGCAGCGAGAGTCTGGACTATGGCTACACCTTC.

The chain couples TRBV6-5 to TRBJ1-6, with D uncertain. CDR1 and CDR2 from the germline V gene are MNHEY and SVGAGI. The CDR3 covers 14 residues. Trimming removed 6 bases from V and 0 bases from J, with 6 bases in between. CDR3 sequence (DNA): TGTGCCAGCAGCTTAAACTCCTATAATTCACCCCTCCACTTT. Translated: CASSLNSYNSPLHF.